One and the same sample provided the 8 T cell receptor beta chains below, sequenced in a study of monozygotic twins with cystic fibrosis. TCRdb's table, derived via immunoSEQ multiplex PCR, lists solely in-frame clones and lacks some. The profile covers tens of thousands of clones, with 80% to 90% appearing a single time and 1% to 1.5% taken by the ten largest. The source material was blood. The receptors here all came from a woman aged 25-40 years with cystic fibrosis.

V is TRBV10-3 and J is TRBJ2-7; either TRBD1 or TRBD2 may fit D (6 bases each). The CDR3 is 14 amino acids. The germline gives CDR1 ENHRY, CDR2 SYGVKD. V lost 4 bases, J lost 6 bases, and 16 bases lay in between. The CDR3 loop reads CAISVRGADGEQYF. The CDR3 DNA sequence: TGTGCCATCAGTGTTAGGGGGGCGGACGGCGAGCAGTACTTC.

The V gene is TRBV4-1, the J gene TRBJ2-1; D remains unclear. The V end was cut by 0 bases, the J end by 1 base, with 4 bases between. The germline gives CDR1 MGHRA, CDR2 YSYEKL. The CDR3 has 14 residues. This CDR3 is CASSQDTSYNEQFF. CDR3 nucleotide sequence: TGCGCCAGCAGCCAAGATACGTCCTACAATGAGCAGTTCTTC.

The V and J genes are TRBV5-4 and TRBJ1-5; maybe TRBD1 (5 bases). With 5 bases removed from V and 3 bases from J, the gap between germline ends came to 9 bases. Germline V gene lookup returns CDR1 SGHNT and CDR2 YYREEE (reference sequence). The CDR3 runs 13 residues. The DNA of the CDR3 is TGTGCCAGCAGAGGGGCGAACAATCAGCCCCAGCATTTT. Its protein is CASRGANNQPQHF.

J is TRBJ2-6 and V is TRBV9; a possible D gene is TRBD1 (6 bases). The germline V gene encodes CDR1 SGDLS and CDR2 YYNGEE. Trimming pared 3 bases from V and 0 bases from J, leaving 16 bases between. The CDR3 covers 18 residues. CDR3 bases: TGTGCCAGCAGCGAGCCGTCGGGACACTTCTCTGGGGCCAACGTCCTGACTTTC. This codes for CASSEPSGHFSGANVLTF.

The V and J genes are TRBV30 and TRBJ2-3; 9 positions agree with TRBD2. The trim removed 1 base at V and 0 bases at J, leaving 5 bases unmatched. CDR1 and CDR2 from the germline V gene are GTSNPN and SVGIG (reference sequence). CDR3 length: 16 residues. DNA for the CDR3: TGTGCCTGGAGTGGGTCTAGCGGGGTGAGCACAGATACGCAGTATTTT. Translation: CAWSGSSGVSTDTQYF.

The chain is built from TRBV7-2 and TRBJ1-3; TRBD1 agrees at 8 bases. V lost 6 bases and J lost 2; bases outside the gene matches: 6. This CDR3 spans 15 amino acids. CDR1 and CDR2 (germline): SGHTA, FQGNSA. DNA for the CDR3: TGTGCCAGCAGTTTCCGGACAGGGCCTGGAAACACCATATATTTT. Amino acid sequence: CASSFRTGPGNTIYF.

The CDR3, as DNA: TGTGCCAGCAGGGTTTTGGGGACAGGGAATTCACCCCTCCACTTT. It specifies CASRVLGTGNSPLHF. This chain links TRBV27 with TRBJ1-6; 9 bases align to TRBD1. Germline CDR1 MNHEY, CDR2 SMNVEV (reference sequence). This CDR3 contains 15 residues. With V trimmed by 6 bases and J by 7 bases, 7 bases remained unmatched.

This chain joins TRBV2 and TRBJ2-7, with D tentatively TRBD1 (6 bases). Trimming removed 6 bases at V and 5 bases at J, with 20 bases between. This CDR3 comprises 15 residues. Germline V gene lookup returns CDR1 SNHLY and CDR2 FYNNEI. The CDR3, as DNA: TGTGCCAGCAGGTTTGACCGGGGACATGCCGACGAGCAGTACTTC. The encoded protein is CASRFDRGHADEQYF.